Listed here are 13 T cell receptor beta chains from one sample, sequenced in a study of cytomegalovirus exposure and HLA in healthy donors. It was with 60 Vbeta and 13 Jbeta primers that the PCR ran. Data came from immunoSEQ multiplex PCR; TCRdb stores just in-frame clones and leaves some out. This sample carries 100,000 to 150,000 clones, 78% of them seen once, and the ten largest clones take roughly 3.5%. Specimen: PBMCs. These receptors came from a middle-aged man in good health and CMV-seronegative.

The chain is built from TRBV20-1 and TRBJ2-3, with 8 bases fitting TRBD2. CDR3 length: 11 amino acids. V shed 6 bases and J 10 bases; nucleotides not matched to a gene: 6. The germline V gene has CDR1 DFQATT and CDR2 SNEGSKA (reference sequence). The CDR3 reads CSATPGRAQYF. The CDR3 DNA reads as TGCAGTGCCACACCCGGGAGGGCGCAGTATTTT.

V and J are TRBV9 and TRBJ1-2; 9 positions match TRBD1. The CDR3 consists of 19 residues. Per germline, CDR1 SGDLS and CDR2 YYNGEE. Germline trimming cut 0 bases from V and 0 bases from J; bases unmatched to any gene: 12. Written as DNA, the CDR3 is TGTGCCAGCAGCGTAGTCTCCGGGACAGGGACCTCCTCTAACTATGGCTACACCTTC. Protein product: CASSVVSGTGTSSNYGYTF.

A note on this clone: The junction departs from germline at one end; a sequencing error may be responsible. The rearrangement joins TRBV7-9 to TRBJ1-4, with 9 bases identical to TRBD1. This CDR3 has 16 residues. Germline-derived CDR1 and CDR2 are SEHNR and FQNEAQ (reference sequence). Here the CDR3 DNA reads TGTTCCAGCAGCTCCTTCCAGACAGGGGGTTATGAAAAACTGTTTTTT. It is translated as CSSSSFQTGGYEKLFF.

For the CDR3, the DNA is TGCGCCAGCAGCTTGGGTACAGGGGGACGCACTGAAGCTTTCTTT. Protein product: CASSLGTGGRTEAFF. The chain joins TRBV5-1 to TRBJ1-1; TRBD1 matches at 8 bases. There are 15 residues in the CDR3. The trim removed 0 bases at V and 4 bases at J, leaving 5 bases unmatched. Germline values: CDR1 SGHRS, CDR2 YFSETQ.

This clone appeared a few times. The rearrangement links TRBV18 to TRBJ2-1, with TRBD2 identical over 10 bases. The ends lost 2 bases at V and 4 bases at J; junction bases unmatched: 5. The CDR3 has 16 residues. Looked up from germline, CDR1 is KGHSH and CDR2 is LQKENI. CDR3 in amino acids: CASSPISTSGYNEQFF. CDR3 DNA: TGTGCCAGCTCACCAATATCGACTAGCGGGTACAATGAGCAGTTCTTC.

The chain employs TRBV18 and TRBJ2-3; 9 nucleotides match TRBD1. The CDR3 has 15 residues. From germline, CDR1 is KGHSH and CDR2 LQKENI. Losses at the gene ends were 3 bases for V and 6 bases for J; bases not matched to a gene: 7. As DNA, the CDR3 is TGTGCCAGCTCACCCGTACAGGGGGCAGTTGATACGCAGTATTTT. Encoded protein: CASSPVQGAVDTQYF.

This clone was counted only a few times. The V call is TRBV4-3, the J call TRBJ1-3; 9 bases agree with TRBD1. This CDR3 spans 16 amino acids. V dropped 3 bases and J dropped 3; count of bases not matched to a gene: 6. Germline V gives CDR1 LGHNA, CDR2 YSLEER. As DNA, the CDR3 is TGCGCCAGCAGCCAGGCCGGGACAGGGATTGGAAACACCATATATTTT. Protein sequence: CASSQAGTGIGNTIYF.

The gene calls are TRBV9 and TRBJ2-3; D not certain. The CDR3 length is 14 residues. V lost 3 bases and J 0 bases, leaving 8 bases between the germline ends. Germline CDR1 is SGDLS and CDR2 is YYNGEE. The CDR3 sequence: CASSEQASTDTQYF. CDR3 DNA: TGTGCCAGCAGCGAGCAGGCTAGCACAGATACGCAGTATTTT.

This clone was recorded once. The rearrangement uses TRBV28 and TRBJ1-5, with D hard to call. V lost 3 bases and J 5 bases, leaving 8 bases between the germline ends. Germline CDR1 and CDR2: MDHEN and SYDVKM. CDR3 size: 13 residues. The CDR3 is CASSFARDQPQHF. In DNA form, the CDR3 reads TGTGCCAGCAGTTTTGCCCGGGATCAGCCCCAGCATTTT.

This chain joins TRBV27 and TRBJ1-1; the D is unclear. CDR3 length equals 14 residues. Germline V gene sequence: CDR1 MNHEY, CDR2 SMNVEV (reference sequence). V was shortened by 3 bases and J by 4 bases, with 12 bases between the two germline ends. The CDR3 DNA reads as TGTGCCAGCAGTTTTTGGTGGGGAGGCACTGAAGCTTTCTTT. Translated, it gives CASSFWWGGTEAFF.

This rearrangement joins TRBV19 to TRBJ2-7, with a possible D match to TRBD1 (6 bases). This CDR3 contains 14 residues. Germline values: CDR1 LNHDA, CDR2 SQIVND (reference sequence). Trimming removed 5 bases from V and 3 bases from J, with 14 bases in between. Written as DNA, the CDR3 is TGTGCCAGTAGTGCCGCGGACAGTTTCTACGAGCAGTACTTC. Protein: CASSAADSFYEQYF.

In this sample, this clone turned up a few times. The chain is built from TRBV25-1 and TRBJ1-1; possible D gene TRBD1, 5 bases. V dropped 1 base and J dropped 0 bases, with 12 bases sitting between them. Germline assignment: CDR1 MGHDK and CDR2 SYGVNS. This CDR3 comprises 16 residues. CDR3 bases: TGTGCCAGCAGTGAATCGAGGCCAGGGTTGAACACTGAAGCTTTCTTT. Protein sequence: CASSESRPGLNTEAFF.

This chain links TRBV6-5 with TRBJ1-1; D is ambiguous. There are 11 residues in the CDR3. V shed 4 bases and J shed 10 bases, with 10 bases lying between them. Germline assignment: CDR1 MNHEY and CDR2 SVGAGI. CDR3 bases: TGTGCCAGCAGTTCCCCCCGGGGAGCTTTCTTT. This codes for CASSSPRGAFF.